These 31 T cell receptor beta chains were all obtained from the same sample, sequenced in a study of T cell repertoires in cytomegalovirus infection. These receptors have no identified antigens. TCRdb independently ran MiXCR on the reads; one entry per CDR3 protein. Among 75,000 to 100,000 distinct CDR3 sequences listed, 40% to 50% were seen once. Sequencing was performed on CD8+ T cells from cultured PBMCs, taken from culture after CMV antigen stimulation. The source of these receptors is a human donor in good health (CMV status not recorded). Some clones in this sample may be carry-over from other donors' samples.

The sample holds one count of this clonotype. This chain links TRBV7-6 with TRBJ2-1, with a possible D match to TRBD1 (6 bases). The CDR3 consists of 17 residues. Per germline, CDR1 SGHVS and CDR2 FNYEAQ. V shed 5 bases and J shed 5 bases, with 22 bases lying between them. The CDR3 loop is CASSQRGTGTFNNEQFF. CDR3 DNA: TGTGCCAGCAGCCAAAGAGGAACCGGGACATTTAACAATGAGCAGTTCTTC.

V and J are TRBV7-3 and TRBJ2-7; D is undetermined. CDR1 and CDR2 from the germline V gene are SGHTA and FQGTGA. Trimming removed 5 bases at V and 3 bases at J, with 14 bases between. The CDR3 sequence is 14 residues long. This chain's CDR3 is CASSIGPLNYEQYF. Written as DNA, the CDR3 is TGTGCCAGCAGCATCGGACCGCTGAACTACGAGCAGTACTTC.

The chain recombines TRBV7-6 with TRBJ2-4; TRBD2 is a possible D gene (7 bases). The CDR3 consists of 15 residues. Per the germline V gene, CDR1 is SGHVS and CDR2 is FNYEAQ. Deletions cut 5 bases from V and 7 bases from J, with 18 bases between. The CDR3 bases are TGTGCCAGCAGCCGCGGCCGGGGGGCAAACAACATTCAGTACTTC. The encoded protein is CASSRGRGANNIQYF.

This rearrangement joins TRBV7-6 to TRBJ2-1, with D unresolved. Germline values: CDR1 SGHVS, CDR2 FNYEAQ. The ends were cut back, 0 bases at V and 6 bases at J, with 9 bases in the middle. This CDR3 contains 14 residues. CDR3 sequence (DNA): TGTGCCAGCAGCTTAGCATATAGCCCCAATGAGCAGTTCTTC. Residues: CASSLAYSPNEQFF.

The chain recombines TRBV15 with TRBJ1-1; no reliable D call. There are 14 residues in the CDR3. Germline-derived CDR1 and CDR2 are LNHNV and YYDKDF (reference sequence). V gave up 5 bases and J gave up 2 bases, with 12 bases separating them. The CDR3 sequence is CATSVVQLNTEAFF. DNA for the CDR3: TGTGCCACCAGCGTCGTACAGCTCAACACTGAAGCTTTCTTT.

This clonotype has only a few counts. This chain uses TRBV19 with TRBJ1-2; D gene ambiguous. The ends were cut back, 5 bases at V and 4 bases at J, with 14 bases in the middle. Germline lookup yields CDR1 LNHDA and CDR2 SQIVND (reference sequence). The CDR3 extends over 14 amino acids. The DNA of the CDR3 is TGTGCCAGTAGTCCGGACGGGGTCTCCTATGGCTACACCTTC. This translates into CASSPDGVSYGYTF.

The CDR3 DNA reads as TGCAGCGTTGAAGTAGCAGGGCGTACCGCGAACACCGGGGAGCTGTTTTTT. Translating gives CSVEVAGRTANTGELFF. The V and J genes are TRBV29-1 and TRBJ2-2, with D tentatively TRBD1 (5 bases). The length of the CDR3 is 17 residues. CDR1 SQVTM and CDR2 ANQGSEA come from the germline V gene. The V gene lost 1 base and the J gene lost 0 bases, with 15 bases spanning the gap.

This clonotype occurred a few times. V usage is TRBV7-2 and J usage is TRBJ2-5; D possibly corresponds to TRBD2 (6 bases). The CDR3 loop spans 13 amino acids. V was clipped by 7 bases and J by 3 bases, with 12 bases between them. Germline CDR1 reads SGHTA; CDR2 reads FQGNSA. CDR3 loop: CASNTRREETQYF. The DNA for the CDR3 is TGTGCCAGCAACACAAGGAGGGAAGAGACCCAGTACTTC.

This clonotype turned up a few times. V and J are TRBV7-6 and TRBJ2-7; 10 bases agree with TRBD1. The V gene end was trimmed by 6 bases and the J gene end by 6 bases; junction bases not matched to a gene: 23. In germline, CDR1 is SGHVS, CDR2 FNYEAQ. The CDR3 extends over 19 amino acids. CDR3 sequence: CASSPTSAGQGEMSGEQYF. The CDR3 DNA reads as TGTGCCAGCAGTCCGACCAGCGCTGGACAGGGGGAGATGTCGGGCGAGCAGTACTTC.

J is TRBJ2-3 and V is TRBV5-8; the match to TRBD2 covers 10 bases. This CDR3 is 15 amino acids long. In germline, CDR1 is SGHTS, CDR2 YDEGEE. The junction had 5 bases not matched to a gene; V was cut back by 6 bases and J by 1 base. The CDR3 spells CASNSGTSGTDTQYF. CDR3 sequence (DNA): TGTGCCAGCAACTCGGGGACTAGCGGCACAGATACGCAGTATTTT.

This clonotype was seen at least ten times. The gene calls are TRBV7-6 and TRBJ2-6; D gene ambiguous. The CDR3 runs 15 residues. Germline lookup yields CDR1 SGHVS and CDR2 FNYEAQ. V lost 4 bases, J lost 0 bases, and 7 bases lay in between. DNA of the CDR3: TGTGCCAGCAGCTCGACCGGCTCTGGGGCCAACGTCCTGACTTTC. This sequence encodes CASSSTGSGANVLTF.

This rearrangement joins TRBV3-1 to TRBJ2-1; TRBD2 matches at 11 bases. The CDR3 runs to 17 residues. Per the germline V gene, CDR1 is LGHDT and CDR2 is YNNKEL (reference sequence). The J segment lost 6 bases and the V segment lost 5 bases, leaving 12 bases of the junction unmatched. CDR3 sequence: CASSFLAGGPSGNEQFF. In DNA, the CDR3 is TGTGCCAGCAGCTTCCTAGCGGGGGGCCCGTCTGGCAATGAGCAGTTCTTC.

The chain employs TRBV11-2 and TRBJ1-1; weak D call: TRBD1 (6 bases). CDR3 size: 14 residues. Germline CDR1 reads SGHAT; CDR2 reads FQNNGV. The ends were cut back, 5 bases at V and 6 bases at J, with 16 bases in the middle. CDR3 sequence (DNA): TGTGCCAGCAGCCTGGGGACAACTTATCCTGAAGCTTTCTTT. The encoded protein is CASSLGTTYPEAFF.

This clonotype was seen a handful of times. The V and J genes are TRBV19 and TRBJ2-2, with D hard to call. The CDR3 extends over 13 amino acids. Trimming left V 8 bases short and J 5 bases short, with 12 bases between. Germline loops: CDR1 LNHDA, CDR2 SQIVND (reference sequence). CDR3 in DNA: TGTGCCAGTGATACCCTGGGTACCGGGGAGCTGTTTTTT. Its translation: CASDTLGTGELFF.

This clonotype was observed a few times. This chain joins TRBV19 and TRBJ2-1, with a weak D call TRBD2 (5 bases). Germline-derived CDR1 and CDR2 are LNHDA and SQIVND (reference sequence). This CDR3 is built from 15 residues. With 1 base removed from V and 4 bases from J, the gap between germline ends came to 11 bases. The CDR3 nucleotides are TGTGCCAGTAGTATAGGGAGGCAGTTTTACAATGAGCAGTTCTTC. Translating gives CASSIGRQFYNEQFF.

J is TRBJ2-7 and V is TRBV6-7; D gene ambiguous. TRBV6-7 is an ORF for which the function is uncertain. The ends were cut back, 5 bases at V and 3 bases at J, with 17 bases in the middle. The CDR3 contains 15 residues. The CDR3 loop reads CASSPWPPPRYEQYF. Written as DNA, the CDR3 is TGTGCCAGCAGTCCGTGGCCCCCTCCTCGCTACGAGCAGTACTTC.

The chain has TRBV7-9 and TRBJ2-3; 10 bases align to TRBD1. Germline CDR1 reads SEHNR; CDR2 reads FQNEAQ (reference sequence). This CDR3 comprises 16 residues. V was pared by 5 bases and J by 2 bases, with 7 bases of the junction left unmatched. CDR3 amino acids: CASSPRQGAHTDTQYF. The DNA for the CDR3 is TGTGCCAGCAGCCCGAGACAGGGGGCACACACAGATACGCAGTATTTT.

This rearrangement joins TRBV12-5 to TRBJ1-1, with a tentative D call TRBD1 (6 bases). Trimming left V 4 bases short and J 2 bases short, with 11 bases between. The CDR3 runs to 14 residues. CDR1 LGHNT and CDR2 FRNRAP come from the germline V gene. DNA of the CDR3: TGTGCTAGTGGTTCCCTGGACAGAAACACTGAAGCTTTCTTT. It encodes CASGSLDRNTEAFF.

The V call is TRBV6-2 or TRBV6-3, the J call TRBJ1-5; perhaps TRBD1 as D (5 bases). Per germline, CDR1 MNHEY and CDR2 SVGEGT. The CDR3 contains 14 residues. The CDR3 loop is CSRSWGRLNQPQHF. The CDR3 DNA reads TGTTCCCGCAGTTGGGGACGGCTCAATCAGCCCCAGCATTTT.

The J gene is TRBJ1-4, the V gene TRBV6-5, with TRBD1 identical over 10 bases. The CDR3 runs 20 residues. V shed 0 bases and J 6 bases; nucleotides not matched to a gene: 16. The germline CDR1 and CDR2 sequences are MNHEY and SVGAGI. The CDR3 DNA reads TGTGCCAGCAGTTACTCGTTTTTCGACAGGGGGCGGGATTATGATGAAAAACTGTTTTTT. Its translation: CASSYSFFDRGRDYDEKLFF.

J is TRBJ1-1 and V is TRBV7-6; D unresolved. The CDR3 extends over 13 amino acids. The ends were cut back, 1 base at V and 5 bases at J, with 8 bases in the middle. Looked up from germline, CDR1 is SGHVS and CDR2 is FNYEAQ. In DNA form, the CDR3 reads TGTGCCAGCAGCTTAGAACCGGTGACTGAAGCTTTCTTT. It translates to CASSLEPVTEAFF.

This chain uses TRBV7-2 with TRBJ2-7; 8 nucleotides align to TRBD1. V lost 5 bases, J lost 8 bases, and 11 bases stayed unmatched. Germline assignment: CDR1 SGHTA and CDR2 FQGNSA. The CDR3 sequence is 14 residues long. CDR3 sequence (DNA): TGTGCCAGCAGCCCAGGACAGGGTTGGGACAAGCAGTACTTC. It translates to CASSPGQGWDKQYF.

The rearrangement links TRBV11-3 to TRBJ2-1, with TRBD2 matching 7 bases. Trimming removed 0 bases from V and 0 bases from J; junction bases left unmatched: 5. CDR3 length: 17 residues. Germline loops: CDR1 SGHNT, CDR2 YENEEA. CDR3 loop: CASSLDRLAVSYNEQFF. CDR3 DNA: TGTGCCAGCAGCTTAGATCGCCTAGCGGTCTCCTACAATGAGCAGTTCTTC.

Note on this clonotype: An end of the junction does not agree with germline; a read error may underlie this. V usage is TRBV5-3 and J usage is TRBJ1-1; 7 nucleotides align to TRBD1. TRBV5-3 is placed among ORFs of uncertain function. CDR3 length: 16 residues. CDR3 nucleotide sequence: TGTGCCAGCAGCTTGTTGGGGGGTGACAGGGTCAATGAAGCTTTCTTT. Protein product: CASSLLGGDRVNEAFF.

This chain links TRBV13 with TRBJ2-1, with 7 positions matching TRBD2. V trimming: 5 bases; J trimming: 4 bases; junction bases outside the gene matches: 8. CDR1 PRHDT and CDR2 FYEKMQ come from the germline V gene (reference sequence). There are 15 residues in the CDR3. Here the CDR3 reads CASSRPRGGYNEQFF. The CDR3 DNA sequence: TGTGCCAGCAGCCGTCCGCGGGGAGGGTACAATGAGCAGTTCTTC.

The J gene is TRBJ1-1, the V gene TRBV7-2; D might be TRBD1 (5 bases). Germline CDR1 reads SGHTA; CDR2 reads FQGNSA. V was clipped by 10 bases and J by 4 bases, with 10 bases between them. CDR3 size: 11 residues. CDR3 protein: CATERGTEAFF. The CDR3 coding sequence is TGTGCCACCGAAAGGGGCACTGAAGCTTTCTTT.

The chain links TRBV27 to TRBJ1-5; D remains ambiguous. Germline V lookup: CDR1 MNHEY, CDR2 SMNVEV (reference sequence). V dropped 5 bases and J dropped 2 bases, with 16 bases sitting between them. CDR3 length equals 16 residues. CDR3 sequence (DNA): TGTGCCAGCAGTCTCCAGACCCCCCGGGGCAATCAGCCCCAGCATTTT. It yields the protein CASSLQTPRGNQPQHF.

Only a few counts were recorded for this clonotype. The chain links TRBV11-2 to TRBJ2-1, with 7 nucleotides matching TRBD2. CDR3 size: 15 residues. V shed 4 bases, J shed 7 bases, and the junction held 10 bases outside the gene matches. Germline CDR1 and CDR2: SGHAT and FQNNGV. CDR3 amino acids: CASSWPRAGWNEQFF. CDR3 nucleotide sequence: TGTGCCAGCAGCTGGCCCCGAGCGGGGTGGAATGAGCAGTTCTTC.

There are many counts of this clonotype. This chain links TRBV7-8 with TRBJ2-7; the match to TRBD2 covers 11 bases. Germline CDR1 SGHVS, CDR2 FQNEAQ. V lost 5 bases and J lost 4; bases outside the gene matches: 7. The CDR3 loop spans 15 amino acids. CDR3: CASSATSGSIYEQYF. The DNA for the CDR3 is TGTGCCAGCAGCGCCACTAGCGGGAGTATTTACGAGCAGTACTTC.

V usage is TRBV12-5 and J usage is TRBJ1-2; D not resolved. Germline V CDR1 and CDR2: LGHNT, FRNRAP. The CDR3 is 14 residues long. V was clipped by 3 bases and J by 8 bases, with 16 bases between them. The CDR3 is CASGFPGSAEGYTF. CDR3 DNA: TGTGCTAGTGGTTTCCCGGGCTCAGCGGAAGGCTACACCTTC.

This clonotype was detected once. The V call is TRBV18, the J call TRBJ1-5, with D hard to call. With 3 bases removed from V and 3 bases from J, the gap between germline ends came to 18 bases. Germline V gene sequence: CDR1 KGHSH, CDR2 LQKENI. CDR3 length equals 17 residues. CDR3 loop: CASSPYKGRHYNQPQHF. CDR3 sequence (DNA): TGTGCCAGCTCACCGTACAAAGGCCGACATTACAATCAGCCCCAGCATTTT.